The 28 T cell receptor beta chains presented below share a single source sample, sequenced in a study of T cell repertoires in cytomegalovirus infection. TCRdb reprocessed the reads with MiXCR, giving one entry per CDR3 protein. This sample has approximately 500,000 distinct CDR3 sequences, with more than 15% found just once. Sequencing used CD8+ T cells from PBMCs. These receptors were collected from a human donor in good health (CMV status not recorded). Some clones in this sample may be carry-over from other donors' samples.

This clonotype was seen more than once but under ten times. The chain recombines TRBV5-1 with TRBJ2-7; weak D call: TRBD1 (6 bases). V shed 7 bases and J shed 6 bases, with 11 bases lying between them. This CDR3 contains 11 residues. Germline V lookup: CDR1 SGHRS, CDR2 YFSETQ. The CDR3 loop is CASRTDGEQYF. The CDR3 DNA is TGCGCCAGCCGGACAGACGGCGAGCAGTACTTC.

This clonotype has more than one count but fewer than ten. For the CDR3, the DNA is TGTGCCAGCAGCCAAGACGGGTACAATGAGCAGTTCTTC. Translating it yields CASSQDGYNEQFF. The V and J genes are TRBV3-1 and TRBJ2-1; D gene ambiguous. The germline V gene has CDR1 LGHDT and CDR2 YNNKEL (reference sequence). The CDR3 totals 13 residues. V lost 0 bases and J 4 bases, leaving 4 bases between the germline ends.

This clonotype showed up just a few times. The gene calls are TRBV20-1 and TRBJ1-5, with D perhaps TRBD1 (5 bases). The CDR3 sequence is 11 residues long. CDR1 DFQATT and CDR2 SNEGSKA come from the germline V gene (reference sequence). The CDR3 DNA follows: TGCAGGGGAGGGGAGTCCCAGCCCCAGCATTTT. Its translation is CRGGESQPQHF.

This clonotype was recorded many times. V gene TRBV5-6 combines with J gene TRBJ2-1, with TRBD1 identical over 7 bases. The CDR3 length is 17 residues. Germline CDR1 SGHDT, CDR2 YYEEEE. V lost 6 bases and J lost 2; bases outside the gene matches: 14. CDR3 in DNA: TGTGCCAGCAACATAGGGGGCCGGAGTCTGGCCTACAATGAGCAGTTCTTC. It is translated as CASNIGGRSLAYNEQFF.

The CDR3 bases are TGTGCCAGCAGCTTAGCGCCAAATGAGCAGTTCTTC. Translation gives CASSLAPNEQFF. This chain connects TRBV7-9 to TRBJ2-1; D gene ambiguous. Trimming took off 0 bases at V and 7 bases at J, with 4 bases between the two ends. The CDR3 runs to 12 residues. CDR1 SEHNR and CDR2 FQNEAQ come from the germline V gene (reference sequence). The variable domain in full, completed from reference TRBV7-9 and TRBJ2-1, reads DTGVSQNPRHKITKRGQNVTFRCDPISEHNRLYWYRQTLGQGPEFLTYFQNEAQLEKSRLLSDRFSAERPKGSFSTLEIQRTEQGDSAMYLCASSLAPNEQFFGPGTRLTVL.

Only a few counts were recorded for this clonotype. This sequence joins TRBV28 and TRBJ2-2; D gene unclear. Germline loops: CDR1 MDHEN, CDR2 SYDVKM. The V gene lost 6 bases and the J gene lost 4 bases, with 12 bases spanning the gap. The CDR3 runs 14 residues. CDR3 sequence (DNA): TGTGCCAGCAGGGGATCGGGTCTCACCGGGGAGCTGTTTTTT. Translating gives CASRGSGLTGELFF. Full variable domain (rest looked up from reference TRBV28 and TRBJ2-2): DVKVTQSSRYLVKRTGEKVFLECVQDMDHENMFWYRQDPGLGLRLIYFSYDVKMKEKGDIPEGYSVSREKKERFSLILESASTNQTSMYLCASRGSGLTGELFFGEGSRLTVL.

The sample holds many counts of this clonotype. The V call is TRBV12-5, the J call TRBJ1-2; D is possibly TRBD1 (5 bases). CDR1 is LGHNT, CDR2 FRNRAP, per germline. The CDR3 contains 13 residues. The ends were cut back, 6 bases at V and 5 bases at J, with 13 bases in the middle. CDR3 bases: TGTGCTAGTGGCCCCGCGGGGGTGTATGGCTACACCTTC. This sequence encodes CASGPAGVYGYTF.

A few counts support this clonotype. The CDR3 is CATSSITDTQYF. The CDR3 DNA reads TGTGCCACCAGCAGCATAACAGATACGCAGTATTTT. V usage is TRBV15 and J usage is TRBJ2-3; D unclear. The CDR3 totals 12 residues. V was cut by 3 bases and J by 3 bases, with 4 bases left in between. Germline V lookup: CDR1 LNHNV, CDR2 YYDKDF (reference sequence).

This clonotype came up once. The chain employs TRBV20-1 and TRBJ2-7, with D possibly TRBD1 on 5 matching bases. This CDR3 spans 12 amino acids. CDR1 and CDR2 from the germline V gene are DFQATT and SNEGSKA (reference sequence). V was pared by 0 bases and J by 6 bases, with 9 bases between. For the CDR3, the DNA is TGCAGTGCTAGAGATATGGGGCCCGAGCAGTACTTC. This codes for CSARDMGPEQYF.

This clonotype was seen more than once but under ten times. This rearrangement joins TRBV20-1 to TRBJ2-7; TRBD2 matches 8 bases. This CDR3 spans 14 amino acids. Germline lookup yields CDR1 DFQATT and CDR2 SNEGSKA (reference sequence). Trimming took 3 bases from V and 6 from J; bases not matched to a gene: 10. CDR3 in amino acids: CSASREGHDGEQYF. The CDR3 region has the DNA TGCAGTGCTAGCCGGGAGGGCCACGATGGCGAGCAGTACTTC.

This clonotype was seen a few times. The V and J genes are TRBV24-1 and TRBJ2-1; perhaps TRBD1 as D (6 bases). Germline lookup yields CDR1 KGHDR and CDR2 SFDVKD. CDR3 size: 17 residues. Between the trimmed V and J ends, which lost 4 bases and 4 bases, there was a span of 19 bases. The CDR3: CATSDEQGKDLYNEQFF. CDR3 in DNA: TGTGCCACCAGTGACGAACAGGGCAAGGACCTTTACAATGAGCAGTTCTTC.

This clonotype was counted between two and nine times. V is TRBV5-1 and J is TRBJ2-2, with 8 bases aligning to TRBD2. The V gene's germline CDR1 is SGHRS and CDR2 YFSETQ. This CDR3 spans 15 amino acids. Losses at the gene ends were 4 bases for V and 5 bases for J; bases not matched to a gene: 7. The CDR3 region has the DNA TGCGCCAGCAGCCGTACGGGACTAGAAACCGGGGAGCTGTTTTTT. Translation gives CASSRTGLETGELFF.

This clonotype was counted a few times. The rearrangement joins TRBV27 to TRBJ1-3; possible D gene TRBD1, 6 bases. Per the germline V gene, CDR1 is MNHEY and CDR2 is SMNVEV (reference sequence). V shed 5 bases and J shed 4 bases, with 21 bases lying between them. CDR3 length: 17 residues. The CDR3 DNA reads as TGTGCCAGCAGTCCCGGGGGCCCGGCCAGGCTCGGAAACACCATATATTTT. Protein: CASSPGGPARLGNTIYF.

This clonotype appeared a few times. The J gene is TRBJ2-1, the V gene TRBV7-9; TRBD2 matches 15 bases. Germline V lookup: CDR1 SEHNR, CDR2 FQNEAQ (reference sequence). This CDR3 is 17 amino acids long. V was clipped by 5 bases and J by 2 bases; unmatched bases: 4. CDR3 DNA sequence: TGTGCCAGCAGCACGGGACTAGCGGGAGGAGCCTACAATGAGCAGTTCTTC. Its translation is CASSTGLAGGAYNEQFF.

V is TRBV2 and J is TRBJ1-2; unclear D gene. Germline V gene sequence: CDR1 SNHLY, CDR2 FYNNEI. V lost 8 bases and J lost 0, with 10 bases in between. CDR3 length: 13 residues. This CDR3 reads CASPSASNYGYTF. DNA of the CDR3: TGTGCCAGCCCCTCGGCCTCTAACTATGGCTACACCTTC.

This sequence joins TRBV27 and TRBJ2-1, with 9 bases fitting TRBD2. With V trimmed by 5 bases and J by 4 bases, 9 bases remained unmatched. This CDR3 is built from 16 residues. Germline V gene data show CDR1 as MNHEY and CDR2 as SMNVEV (reference sequence). The CDR3 protein is CASSRPGLAGYNEQFF. The DNA for the CDR3 is TGTGCCAGCAGTCGCCCGGGACTAGCTGGGTACAATGAGCAGTTCTTC.

As concerns this clonotype: Given the absence of the conserved phenylalanine or tryptophan at the CDR3 end, a read error is likely. The genes are TRBV5-1 and TRBJ1-2; D unclear. The CDR3 covers 16 residues. Per germline, CDR1 SGHRS and CDR2 YFSETQ. V was clipped by 1 base and J by 0 bases, with 13 bases between them. The CDR3 sequence is CASSLRAGASNYGYTL. As DNA, the CDR3 is TGCGCCAGCAGCTTGCGCGCAGGAGCTTCTAACTATGGCTACACCTTA.

This clonotype was seen more than once but under ten times. The rearrangement links TRBV11-2 to TRBJ2-2, with 7 bases matching TRBD2. V trimming: 6 bases; J trimming: 4 bases; junction bases outside the gene matches: 2. CDR3 length: 13 amino acids. Germline CDR1 and CDR2: SGHAT and FQNNGV. CDR3 loop: CASRASGTGELFF. CDR3 DNA sequence: TGTGCCAGCAGGGCTAGCGGCACCGGGGAGCTGTTTTTT.

Comments on this clonotype: Given the absence of the conserved phenylalanine or tryptophan at the CDR3 end, a read error is likely. The chain couples TRBV20-1 to TRBJ2-7; D not certain. CDR1 DFQATT and CDR2 SNEGSKA come from the germline V gene (reference sequence). This CDR3 has 12 residues. Trimming took off 0 bases at V and 2 bases at J, with 5 bases between the two ends. The CDR3 loop reads CSARDGAYEQYL. The CDR3 region has the DNA TGCAGTGCTAGAGATGGGGCCTACGAGCAGTACTTA.

This clonotype was seen more than once but under ten times. V usage is TRBV19 and J usage is TRBJ2-1; D is perhaps TRBD2 (6 bases). CDR3 size: 12 residues. Deletions cut 6 bases from V and 9 bases from J, with 12 bases between. Germline-derived CDR1 and CDR2 are LNHDA and SQIVND (reference sequence). CDR3 amino acids: CASSELASEQFF. The CDR3 bases are TGTGCCAGTAGCGAACTAGCTAGTGAGCAGTTCTTC.

This clonotype has just a few counts. The chain carries TRBV6-5 and TRBJ2-7; D ambiguous. CDR1 MNHEY and CDR2 SVGAGI come from the germline V gene. Trimming shortened V by 2 bases and J by 6 bases, and 14 bases separated the two germline ends. The CDR3 has 14 amino acids. The CDR3 protein is CASSYIRGSGEQYF. In DNA, the CDR3 is TGTGCCAGCAGTTACATCAGAGGATCGGGCGAGCAGTACTTC.

The sample holds many counts of this clonotype. V gene TRBV28 combines with J gene TRBJ2-1, with a tentative D call TRBD1 (5 bases). Trimming removed 1 base at V and 0 bases at J, with 7 bases between. Germline V gene data show CDR1 as MDHEN and CDR2 as SYDVKM. CDR3 length equals 15 residues. In DNA, the CDR3 is TGTGCCAGCAGTTTATATCAGGGCTCCTACAATGAGCAGTTCTTC. This encodes CASSLYQGSYNEQFF. The full variable domain, completed using reference TRBV28 and TRBJ2-1, is DVKVTQSSRYLVKRTGEKVFLECVQDMDHENMFWYRQDPGLGLRLIYFSYDVKMKEKGDIPEGYSVSREKKERFSLILESASTNQTSMYLCASSLYQGSYNEQFFGPGTRLTVL.

This clonotype showed up many times. The chain couples TRBV7-6 to TRBJ1-2, with TRBD1 as a possible D gene (5 bases). Germline V gives CDR1 SGHVS, CDR2 FNYEAQ. V lost 2 bases and J 3 bases, leaving 13 bases between the germline ends. CDR3 length equals 15 residues. The CDR3 here is CASSLRPREDYGYTF. The CDR3 nucleotides read TGTGCCAGCAGCTTAAGGCCCAGGGAGGACTATGGCTACACCTTC.

This clonotype showed up many times. The CDR3 coding sequence is TGTGCCAGCAGCTTAACCTCCGTTCAGGCTAACTATGGCTACACCTTC. It specifies CASSLTSVQANYGYTF. The chain is built from TRBV7-9 and TRBJ1-2, with D unclear. In germline, CDR1 is SEHNR, CDR2 FQNEAQ (reference sequence). Trimming took 2 bases from V and 0 from J, leaving 13 bases between them. The CDR3 covers 16 residues.

There are many counts of this clonotype. The chain is built from TRBV10-3 and TRBJ2-7; a possible D gene is TRBD2 (6 bases). Trimming stripped 0 bases from V and 5 bases from J, with 14 bases between. CDR3 length equals 15 residues. Germline V lookup: CDR1 ENHRY, CDR2 SYGVKD. CDR3 DNA: TGTGCCATCAGTGAGTCAAGGGAGGTGTCGGACGAGCAGTACTTC. Protein sequence: CAISESREVSDEQYF.

This clonotype was counted ten times or more. This rearrangement joins TRBV24-1 to TRBJ2-5, with TRBD2 matching over 7 bases. J gave up 5 bases and V 5 bases, and 7 bases lay outside the gene matches. This CDR3 region has 14 residues. Germline CDR1 is KGHDR and CDR2 is SFDVKD. CDR3 nucleotide sequence: TGTGCCACCAGTGGGGCGGGAGAAGTGGAGACCCAGTACTTC. It codes for CATSGAGEVETQYF.

The chain joins TRBV29-1 to TRBJ1-5; a possible D gene is TRBD1 (5 bases). The V end lost 1 base, the J end lost 5 bases, and 21 bases lay between the germline ends. The CDR3 totals 17 residues. Germline CDR1 SQVTM, CDR2 ANQGSEA. The DNA of the CDR3 is TGCAGCGTTGAAGCAAACCGCCCGGGGGGAAGGGATCAGCCCCAGCATTTT. It codes for CSVEANRPGGRDQPQHF.

There are a few counts of this clonotype. The V call is TRBV12-3 or TRBV12-4, the J call TRBJ2-1; D remains unclear. Trimming removed 8 bases from V and 3 bases from J, with 5 bases in between. The CDR3 contains 11 residues. The CDR3 protein is CASGDYNEQFF. The CDR3 bases are TGTGCCAGCGGAGACTACAATGAGCAGTTCTTC.